Listed below are T cell receptor beta chains from one sample, sequenced in a study of STAT3 mutations in large granular lymphocyte leukemia. TCRdb keeps only in-frame clones here, not all; method: immunoSEQ multiplex PCR. The table records about 39,000 clones, around 80% of them present only once. Sequenced input: PBMCs. These receptors were obtained from a human donor with T large granular lymphocyte leukemia. Some clones in this sample may be carry-over from other donors' samples. Both conserved end residues are trimmed from each CDR3. Each record gives: J gene, V gene, clone size, CDR3 protein. Rows give clone size only sometimes, using once, few, many, or a class for an expanded clone.

>TRBJ2-3|TRBV18|NA
ASSPPSGGGFDTQY
>TRBJ2-3|TRBV6-1|NA
ASSEALRSGGTY
>TRBJ1-1|TRBV7-8|NA
ASSLAQGAVEAF
>TRBJ2-7|TRBV2|NA
ASSETGYYEQY
>TRBJ2-1|TRBV11-2|NA
ASSLSPGGGNNEQF
>TRBJ1-4|TRBV18|NA
ASSPPAGQGIEKLF
>TRBJ1-2|TRBV2|few
ASSEGGNHYGYT
>TRBJ1-2|TRBV27|NA
ASSAAGQMFYGYT
>TRBJ2-3|TRBV5-4|NA
ASSSPRDYRTDTQY
>TRBJ1-2|TRBV18|NA
ASSPTTGDFYGYT
>TRBJ1-5|TRBV28|NA
ASSLAEYSNQPQH
>TRBJ2-5|TRBV4-1|few
ASSQDWGLAGGPLETQY
>TRBJ1-5|TRBV18|NA
ASSPVPGPQPQH
>TRBJ2-1|TRBV10-3|NA
AISERQGLDNEQF
>TRBJ2-3|TRBV9|NA
ASSFRIAGGGTDTQY
>TRBJ2-3|TRBV6-6|NA
ASRHPPDTQY
>TRBJ1-1|TRBV14|once
ASSQDGRVGMNTEAF
>TRBJ1-1|TRBV27|NA
ASSLWTGGTEAF